This T cell receptor beta chain was captured by sequencing in a study of PD-1 blockade in classical Hodgkin lymphoma. Overall study: Patients were treated with nivolumab at 3 mg/kg, and this was given intravenously every 2 weeks.

Study outcomes and limitations: Sources of repertoire differences remain undefined, possibly disease activity or prior therapy. There was a significant rise in CD4+ TCR diversity by C4D1, with no such rise for CD8+.

Remarks on this clone: Its antigen is as yet unknown.

Clones were read by immunoSEQ multiplex PCR, and TCRdb kept only the in-frame ones, dropping some. The repertoire includes around 66,000 clones, around 91% of them detected once, and about 15% sits in the top ten. Every single patient, without exception, relapsed after autologous stem cell transplantation, and brentuximab vedotin exposure varied. The TCR originated in a human donor with classical Hodgkin lymphoma. The sequencing used peripheral blood mononuclear cells (PBMCs), collected at baseline.

CDR3 nucleotides: TGTGCCAGCAGTTACCCCCGGGACAGGGGGCTTAATGGCTACACCTTC. This sequence encodes CASSYPRDRGLNGYTF. The V and J genes are TRBV6-5 and TRBJ1-2, with 12 nucleotides matching TRBD1. CDR1 is MNHEY, CDR2 SVGAGI, per germline. This CDR3 contains 16 residues. J was trimmed by 6 bases and V by 2 bases; bases with no gene match: 7.